The 11 T cell receptor beta chains in this list originate from one sample, sequenced in a study of OX40 agonist ivuxolimab in advanced cancers. Profiled with immunoSEQ multiplex PCR; TCRdb holds only in-frame clones, not every one. The sample lists some 60,000 clones, 80% to 85% occurring once. The material was CD4+ or CD8+ T cells sorted from blood, obtained in a trial of the OX40 agonist ivuxolimab. The receptor source for this set is an adult with an advanced solid tumor such as melanoma, head and neck, liver or kidney cancer.

This clone appeared a few times. J is TRBJ2-3 and V is TRBV5-6; D ambiguous. Trimming removed 2 bases at V and 6 bases at J, with 10 bases between. Germline CDR1 is SGHDT and CDR2 is YYEEEE. CDR3 length: 13 amino acids. Here the CDR3 reads CASSFVGKDTQYF. The CDR3 bases are TGTGCCAGCAGCTTCGTGGGAAAGGATACGCAGTATTTT.

A single count supports this clone. It differs at one base from a far larger clone, so likely a read error. The rearrangement links TRBV6-7 to TRBJ2-7; D is ambiguous. TRBV6-7 is filed as an ORF, its function uncertain. The V and J ends lost 5 bases and 4 bases respectively, with 9 bases between them. CDR3 size: 12 residues. DNA for the CDR3: TGTGCCAGCAGTGAGGCCGTATACGAGCAGTACTTC. Protein: CASSEAVYEQYF.

The chain employs TRBV27 and TRBJ1-1, with D unclear. V was pared by 5 bases and J by 1 base, with 5 bases between. CDR3 length equals 12 residues. From germline, CDR1 is MNHEY and CDR2 SMNVEV (reference sequence). The CDR3 spells CASSPQNTEAFF. The CDR3, as DNA: TGTGCCAGCAGTCCACAGAACACTGAAGCTTTCTTT.

In the case of this clone: Other DNA sequences of this sample code for an identical CDR3. The chain is built from TRBV30 and TRBJ2-3; D is possibly TRBD1 or TRBD2 (5 bases each). The CDR3 runs 14 residues. Germline V lookup: CDR1 GTSNPN, CDR2 SVGIG (reference sequence). V lost 0 bases and J 3 bases, leaving 10 bases between the germline ends. CDR3 residues: CAWSVGGGTDTQYF. The CDR3 coding sequence is TGTGCCTGGAGTGTTGGTGGGGGAACAGATACGCAGTATTTT.

V and J are TRBV6-5 and TRBJ2-2; D gene unclear. Germline V gene data show CDR1 as MNHEY and CDR2 as SVGAGI. The CDR3 totals 16 residues. The V end lost 0 bases, the J end lost 4 bases, and 12 bases lay between the germline ends. For the CDR3, the DNA is TGTGCCAGCAGTTACTCAGGGTTTCCTACCACCGGGGAGCTGTTTTTT. As protein: CASSYSGFPTTGELFF.

This chain uses TRBV5-1 with TRBJ2-3; 8 positions match TRBD1. Germline assignment: CDR1 SGHRS and CDR2 YFSETQ. The junction had 6 bases not matched to a gene; V was cut back by 1 base and J by 5 bases. There are 15 residues in the CDR3. The CDR3 region has the DNA TGCGCCAGCAGCTTGAGTCAGGGGGCTGAAGATACGCAGTATTTT. Translating gives CASSLSQGAEDTQYF.

This clone appeared a single time. This chain links TRBV4-1 with TRBJ1-1; D gene ambiguous. The V end was cut by 4 bases, the J end by 5 bases, with 26 bases between. This CDR3 region has 18 residues. From germline, CDR1 is MGHRA and CDR2 YSYEKL. CDR3 sequence (DNA): TGCGCCAGCAGCCCTGCTGCAGCGAACACTGAGCTTATAACTGAAGCTTTCTTT. Its translation: CASSPAAANTELITEAFF.

The chain recombines TRBV28 with TRBJ1-4; 10 nucleotides align to TRBD1. Germline V gene lookup returns CDR1 MDHEN and CDR2 SYDVKM. V dropped 10 bases and J dropped 7; count of bases not matched to a gene: 12. The CDR3 sequence is 15 residues long. CDR3 in amino acids: CATQDRGLSGEKLFF. The CDR3 DNA is TGTGCCACCCAAGACAGGGGGCTAAGTGGTGAAAAACTGTTTTTT.

The chain couples TRBV6-5 to TRBJ2-2; 9 positions match TRBD1. V was pared by 5 bases and J by 7 bases, with 8 bases of the junction left unmatched. Germline V gene sequence: CDR1 MNHEY, CDR2 SVGAGI. The CDR3 runs 15 residues. CDR3 sequence (DNA): TGTGCCAGCAGTAGGGGGACAGGGAAAATCGGGGAGCTGTTTTTT. Translation gives CASSRGTGKIGELFF.

The gene calls are TRBV5-6 and TRBJ2-7; TRBD2 matches at 7 bases. V lost 7 bases, J lost 0 bases, and 4 bases stayed unmatched. CDR1 is SGHDT, CDR2 YYEEEE, per germline. The CDR3 runs to 13 residues. The CDR3 protein is CASGRGFSYEQYF. The CDR3 DNA reads TGTGCCAGCGGGAGGGGATTCTCCTACGAGCAGTACTTC.

The gene calls are TRBV2 and TRBJ1-1; possible D gene TRBD1, 5 bases. Trimming stripped 1 base from V and 10 bases from J, with 10 bases between. Germline V gene data show CDR1 as SNHLY and CDR2 as FYNNEI. This CDR3 region has 12 residues. The CDR3 spells CASSEDVGRAFF. The CDR3 DNA reads as TGTGCCAGCAGTGAAGACGTGGGGCGAGCTTTCTTT.